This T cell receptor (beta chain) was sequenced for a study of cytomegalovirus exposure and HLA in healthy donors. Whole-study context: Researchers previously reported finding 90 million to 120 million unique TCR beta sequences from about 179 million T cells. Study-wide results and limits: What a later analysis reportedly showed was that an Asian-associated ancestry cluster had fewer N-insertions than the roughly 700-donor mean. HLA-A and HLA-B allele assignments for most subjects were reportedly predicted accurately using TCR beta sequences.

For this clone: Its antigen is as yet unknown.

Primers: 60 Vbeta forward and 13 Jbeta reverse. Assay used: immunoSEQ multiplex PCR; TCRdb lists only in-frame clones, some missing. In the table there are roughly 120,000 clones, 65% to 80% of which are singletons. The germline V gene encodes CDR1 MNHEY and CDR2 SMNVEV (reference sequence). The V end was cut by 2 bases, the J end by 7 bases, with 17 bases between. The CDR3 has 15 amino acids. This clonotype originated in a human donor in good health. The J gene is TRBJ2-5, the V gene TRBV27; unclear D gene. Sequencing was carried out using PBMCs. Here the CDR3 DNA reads TGTGCCAGCAGTTTAGAAAGGAGTGCTACTGCGACCCAGTACTTC. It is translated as CASSLERSATATQYF.